A single sample is the source of the 27 T cell receptor beta chains below, sequenced in a study of blood T cell repertoires in COVID-19. The data were produced by immunoSEQ multiplex PCR, yet TCRdb's version contains in-frame clones alone and is incomplete. This repertoire shows some 180,000 clones, approximately 87% found once; its top ten account for around 21%. The material sequenced was peripheral blood. The receptors stem from a man in his 70s with active or convalescent COVID-19.

V is TRBV6-5 and J is TRBJ1-2; D ambiguous. The CDR3 sequence is 14 residues long. The V end lost 4 bases, the J end lost 6 bases, and 15 bases lay between the germline ends. CDR1 is MNHEY, CDR2 SVGAGI, per germline. CDR3 sequence: CASSFRTAGNGYTF. DNA of the CDR3: TGTGCCAGCAGTTTTCGGACCGCGGGTAATGGCTACACCTTC.

This clone has just one count. This rearrangement joins TRBV6-2 or TRBV6-3 to TRBJ2-7, with 7 bases identical to TRBD1. CDR1 MNHEY and CDR2 SVGEGT come from the germline V gene. The CDR3 is 14 residues long. V lost 2 bases to trimming and J lost 2 bases; unmatched junction nucleotides: 3. CDR3 region: CASSYPDRPYEQYF. DNA for the CDR3: TGTGCCAGCAGTTACCCGGACAGGCCCTACGAGCAGTACTTC.

This rearrangement joins TRBV5-1 to TRBJ1-1; 8 bases map to TRBD1. CDR1 and CDR2 (germline): SGHRS, YFSETQ. The V gene end was trimmed by 7 bases and the J gene end by 6 bases; junction bases not matched to a gene: 8. This CDR3 is 13 amino acids long. The CDR3 region is CASRLQGGAEAFF. As DNA, the CDR3 is TGCGCCAGCCGCCTACAGGGGGGGGCTGAAGCTTTCTTT.

This chain connects TRBV30 to TRBJ2-1, with 12 bases matching TRBD2. CDR3 length: 15 residues. Germline loops: CDR1 GTSNPN, CDR2 SVGIG (reference sequence). The trim removed 4 bases at V and 7 bases at J, leaving 8 bases unmatched. CDR3 DNA: TGTGCCTGGACACACGGACTAGCGGGAAGGAATGAGCAGTTCTTC. The encoded protein is CAWTHGLAGRNEQFF.

Only one count was recorded for this clone. V is TRBV19 and J is TRBJ2-3; weak D call: TRBD1 (6 bases). Germline V CDR1 and CDR2: LNHDA, SQIVND (reference sequence). Trimming pared 5 bases from V and 1 base from J, leaving 10 bases between. The length of the CDR3 is 14 residues. This chain's CDR3 is CASSPRGRTDTQYF. The CDR3 nucleotides read TGTGCCAGTAGTCCCAGGGGACGCACAGATACGCAGTATTTT.

This clone has a handful of counts. The gene calls are TRBV6-1 and TRBJ2-7; maybe TRBD1 (5 bases). CDR3 size: 12 residues. V was trimmed by 2 bases and J by 3 bases, leaving 5 bases between them. The germline V gene encodes CDR1 MNHNS and CDR2 SASEGT. CDR3 bases: TGTGCCAGCAGTGAAAGGGGCTACGAGCAGTACTTC. It codes for CASSERGYEQYF.

The chain couples TRBV5-4 to TRBJ1-1; D is undetermined. V lost 0 bases, J lost 0 bases, and 9 bases lay in between. The germline V gene encodes CDR1 SGHNT and CDR2 YYREEE (reference sequence). This CDR3 region has 15 residues. The CDR3 coding sequence is TGTGCCAGCAGCTTGGGCATTGCGGTGAACACTGAAGCTTTCTTT. This translates into CASSLGIAVNTEAFF. The variable domain in full, with the rest retrieved from reference TRBV5-4 and TRBJ1-1, is ETGVTQSPTHLIKTRGQQVTLRCSSQSGHNTVSWYQQALGQGPQFIFQYYREEENGRGNFPPRFSGLQFPNYSSELNVNALELDDSALYLCASSLGIAVNTEAFFGQGTRLTVV.

J is TRBJ1-2 and V is TRBV24-1; the match to TRBD1 covers 8 bases. Trimming cost V 5 bases and J 6 bases; bases outside gene matches: 13. Germline V gene lookup returns CDR1 KGHDR and CDR2 SFDVKD. The CDR3 contains 16 residues. The CDR3 protein is CATSGPHRTGRDGYTF. The CDR3 nucleotides are TGTGCCACCAGTGGGCCTCATCGGACAGGGCGAGATGGCTACACCTTC.

This chain joins TRBV6-2 or TRBV6-3 and TRBJ2-6, with 7 bases identical to TRBD1. CDR1 and CDR2 (germline): MNHEY, SVGEGT. V was clipped by 6 bases and J by 0 bases; unmatched bases: 5. This CDR3 is 16 amino acids long. For the CDR3, the DNA is TGTGCCAGCAGCCGGGGACAGTCCTCTGGGGCCAACGTCCTGACTTTC. This sequence encodes CASSRGQSSGANVLTF.

The chain is built from TRBV25-1 and TRBJ1-1; tentative D call: TRBD1 (6 bases). Trimming stripped 3 bases from V and 3 bases from J, with 17 bases between. Per germline, CDR1 MGHDK and CDR2 SYGVNS. The CDR3 consists of 16 residues. The CDR3 sequence is CASSDFGGARDTEAFF. CDR3 DNA: TGTGCCAGCAGTGATTTCGGGGGGGCGCGGGACACTGAAGCTTTCTTT.

The genes are TRBV7-8 and TRBJ1-1, with D tentatively TRBD1 (5 bases). The CDR3 totals 14 residues. The V gene lost 0 bases and the J gene lost 6 bases, with 11 bases spanning the gap. Germline CDR1 is SGHVS and CDR2 is FQNEAQ. CDR3 nucleotide sequence: TGTGCCAGCAGCTTAGCCGGGGGATCAGCTGAAGCTTTCTTT. Its protein product is CASSLAGGSAEAFF.

V usage is TRBV15 and J usage is TRBJ1-4; D is undetermined. Trimming cost V 0 bases and J 0 bases, with 8 bases left between them. Germline V CDR1 and CDR2: LNHNV, YYDKDF (reference sequence). The CDR3 is 16 amino acids. CDR3 nucleotide sequence: TGTGCCACCAGCAGAGATTCGGTTGCAACTAATGAAAAACTGTTTTTT. As protein: CATSRDSVATNEKLFF.

CDR3 sequence (DNA): TGTGCCAGCGACTCATGGCCAACTAATGAAAAACTGTTTTTT. Its protein is CASDSWPTNEKLFF. This sequence joins TRBV6-5 and TRBJ1-4; D is undetermined. Germline CDR1 is MNHEY and CDR2 is SVGAGI. The germline V and J ends were trimmed by 8 bases and 0 bases, with 10 bases remaining between them. The CDR3 extends over 14 amino acids.

The V and J genes are TRBV5-4 and TRBJ1-1, with 8 bases aligning to TRBD1. There are 15 residues in the CDR3. V trimming: 4 bases; J trimming: 6 bases; junction bases outside the gene matches: 11. Germline CDR1 reads SGHNT; CDR2 reads YYREEE (reference sequence). Here the CDR3 reads CASSPTTGESPEAFF. DNA for the CDR3: TGTGCCAGCAGCCCCACGACAGGGGAATCCCCTGAAGCTTTCTTT.

This clone occurred many times. V is TRBV5-6 and J is TRBJ1-6; a weak D match, TRBD1 (6 bases). Germline CDR1 SGHDT, CDR2 YYEEEE. The V end lost 4 bases, the J end lost 10 bases, and 18 bases lay between the germline ends. CDR3 size: 15 residues. CDR3 region: CASSLGAQGNSPLHF. Here the CDR3 DNA reads TGTGCCAGCAGCCTGGGGGCGCAGGGGAACTCACCCCTCCACTTT. The whole variable domain, filled in from reference TRBV5-6 and TRBJ1-6, reads DAGVTQSPTHLIKTRGQQVTLRCSPKSGHDTVSWYQQALGQGPQFIFQYYEEEERQRGNFPDRFSGHQFPNYSSELNVNALLLGDSALYLCASSLGAQGNSPLHFGNGTRLTVT.

The chain employs TRBV6-2 or TRBV6-3 and TRBJ1-2, with D possibly being TRBD1 (5 bases). The V gene's germline CDR1 is MNHEY and CDR2 SVGEGT. The V end was cut by 5 bases, the J end by 8 bases, with 27 bases between. This CDR3 is built from 17 residues. This chain's CDR3 is CASSDQGFTQGGGGYTF. The CDR3 DNA is TGTGCCAGCAGTGACCAGGGATTCACCCAGGGCGGTGGAGGCTACACCTTC.

V and J are TRBV29-1 and TRBJ2-7; TRBD1 matches at 8 bases. Trimming took 2 bases from V and 6 from J; bases not matched to a gene: 9. CDR1 and CDR2 (germline): SQVTM, ANQGSEA. CDR3 size: 14 residues. The CDR3 reads CSVEPWDRPGEQYF. The CDR3 bases are TGCAGCGTTGAACCTTGGGACAGGCCGGGCGAGCAGTACTTC.

J is TRBJ1-2 and V is TRBV24-1, with 8 bases aligning to TRBD1. CDR1 KGHDR and CDR2 SFDVKD come from the germline V gene. With V trimmed by 3 bases and J by 5 bases, 4 bases remained unmatched. The CDR3 spans 14 residues. For the CDR3, the DNA is TGTGCCACCAGTGATGCGGACAGGGTGTATGGCTACACCTTC. It codes for CATSDADRVYGYTF.

J is TRBJ2-7 and V is TRBV18, with 12 positions matching TRBD1. J gave up 5 bases and V 1 base, and 3 bases lay outside the gene matches. Germline V gene lookup returns CDR1 KGHSH and CDR2 LQKENI. The CDR3 is 15 residues long. CDR3 nucleotide sequence: TGTGCCAGCTCACCACAGGGGACAGGGGGCAACGAGCAGTACTTC. It specifies CASSPQGTGGNEQYF.

The chain combines TRBV2 with TRBJ1-3, with D unresolved. V lost 7 bases and J lost 3, with 7 bases in between. CDR3 length equals 12 residues. Germline lookup yields CDR1 SNHLY and CDR2 FYNNEI. CDR3 sequence reads: CASTEGGNTIYF. CDR3 in DNA: TGTGCCAGCACCGAGGGTGGAAACACCATATATTTT. The full variable domain, completed using reference TRBV2 and TRBJ1-3, is EPEVTQTPSHQVTQMGQEVILRCVPISNHLYFYWYRQILGQKVEFLVSFYNNEISEKSEIFDDQFSVERPDGSNFTLKIRSTKLEDSAMYFCASTEGGNTIYFGEGSWLTVV.

This rearrangement joins TRBV19 to TRBJ1-5, with 11 bases that match TRBD1. CDR3 size: 17 residues. CDR1 and CDR2 from the germline V gene are LNHDA and SQIVND (reference sequence). Unmatched junction bases numbered 10, after V lost 3 bases and J lost 6 bases. This CDR3 reads CASSILARTGGGQPQHF. CDR3 coding DNA: TGTGCCAGTAGTATCCTCGCCCGGACAGGGGGCGGTCAGCCCCAGCATTTT.

This chain connects TRBV4-3 to TRBJ1-1; TRBD1 aligns across 8 bases. The CDR3 has 13 residues. Germline CDR1 and CDR2: LGHNA and YSLEER. The V segment lost 2 bases and the J segment 10 bases; nucleotides outside the gene matches: 6. The CDR3: CASSQILQGGAFF. CDR3 nucleotides: TGCGCCAGCAGCCAAATTCTACAGGGGGGAGCTTTCTTT.

The chain combines TRBV4-1 with TRBJ2-1, with 9 nucleotides matching TRBD2. CDR1 and CDR2 from the germline V gene are MGHRA and YSYEKL. The CDR3 loop spans 18 amino acids. V was pared by 0 bases and J by 0 bases, with 6 bases of the junction left unmatched. For the CDR3, the DNA is TGCGCCAGCAGCCAAGATTGGGCGGGAGGGAGCTCCTACAATGAGCAGTTCTTC. It encodes CASSQDWAGGSSYNEQFF.

This chain links TRBV18 with TRBJ2-2; D gene unclear. CDR3 length: 15 amino acids. V lost 3 bases and J 6 bases, leaving 14 bases between the germline ends. Germline loops: CDR1 KGHSH, CDR2 LQKENI. The CDR3 coding sequence is TGTGCCAGCTCACCCCAGAACCGTGTGGCCGGGGAGCTGTTTTTT. Protein sequence: CASSPQNRVAGELFF.

This chain uses TRBV19 with TRBJ1-5; 8 bases are shared with TRBD1. This CDR3 has 15 residues. The ends lost 3 bases at V and 2 bases at J; junction bases unmatched: 3. CDR1 is LNHDA, CDR2 SQIVND, per germline (reference sequence). The chain's CDR3 is CASSISGQGNQPQHF. The DNA of the CDR3 is TGTGCCAGTAGTATCTCGGGACAGGGCAATCAGCCCCAGCATTTT.

The chain recombines TRBV5-4 with TRBJ2-5; 7 positions match TRBD2. CDR3 length equals 14 residues. Germline-derived CDR1 and CDR2 are SGHNT and YYREEE (reference sequence). V shed 4 bases, J shed 3 bases, and the junction held 6 bases outside the gene matches. CDR3 in DNA: TGTGCCAGCAGCGGAACCGGGACTAAAGAGACCCAGTACTTC. It codes for CASSGTGTKETQYF.

The chain joins TRBV7-8 to TRBJ1-4, with a weak D call TRBD1 (6 bases). CDR3 length: 14 amino acids. The germline V gene has CDR1 SGHVS and CDR2 FQNEAQ. V was shortened by 5 bases and J by 0 bases, with 7 bases between the two germline ends. This CDR3 is CASSRQATNEKLFF. Here the CDR3 DNA reads TGTGCCAGCAGCCGACAGGCAACTAATGAAAAACTGTTTTTT.